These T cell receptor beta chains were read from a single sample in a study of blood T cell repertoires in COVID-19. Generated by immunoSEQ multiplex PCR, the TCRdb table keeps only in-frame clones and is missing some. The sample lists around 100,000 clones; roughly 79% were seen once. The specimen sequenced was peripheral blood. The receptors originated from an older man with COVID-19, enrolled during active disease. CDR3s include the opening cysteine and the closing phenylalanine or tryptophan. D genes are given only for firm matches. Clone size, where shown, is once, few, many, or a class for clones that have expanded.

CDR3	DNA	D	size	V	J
CASSLPGGELFF	TGTGCCAGCAGCCTACCGGGGGGGGAGCTGTTTTTT	-	-	TRBV7-2	TRBJ2-2
CASSLQGRGTNEKLFF	TGCGCCAGCAGCTTGCAGGGGCGCGGAACTAATGAAAAACTGTTTTTT	-	-	TRBV5-1	TRBJ1-4
CASSGEGLIYEQYF	TGTGCCAGCAGTGGGGAGGGACTGATCTACGAGCAGTACTTC	TRBD2	few	TRBV2	TRBJ2-7
CASTIATGGIGYTF	TGTGCCAGCACCATCGCGACAGGGGGCATTGGCTACACCTTC	TRBD1	-	TRBV28	TRBJ1-2
CASSVSANTGELFF	TGTGCCAGCAGCGTATCTGCGAACACCGGGGAGCTGTTTTTT	-	-	TRBV9	TRBJ2-2
CASSLDMLQPQHF	TGCGCCAGCAGCTTGGACATGCTTCAGCCCCAGCATTTT	-	-	TRBV5-1	TRBJ1-5
CASSGTGNQPQHF	TGTGCCAGTAGTGGGACAGGAAATCAGCCCCAGCATTTT	TRBD1	-	TRBV19	TRBJ1-5
CASSTVDLGGNSPLHF	TGCGCCAGCAGCACGGTGGACCTGGGGGGTAATTCACCCCTCCACTTT	-	-	TRBV5-1	TRBJ1-6
CSVRDTVHEQYF	TGCAGCGTTCGGGACACCGTCCACGAGCAGTACTTC	-	-	TRBV29-1	TRBJ2-7
CASSARDRESGYGYTF	TGTGCCAGCAGCGCCCGGGACAGGGAATCTGGCTATGGCTACACCTTC	TRBD1	-	TRBV9	TRBJ1-2
CASSVAGLQHF	TGTGCCAGTAGTGTGGCGGGGCTCCAGCATTTT	-	few	TRBV19	TRBJ1-5
CASSQDTRQNTEAFF	TGTGCCAGCAGCCAAGATACCCGACAAAACACTGAAGCTTTCTTT	-	-	TRBV3-1/TRBV3-2	TRBJ1-1
CASSLTNRAEETQYF	TGCGCCAGCAGCTTGACCAACAGGGCGGAGGAGACCCAGTACTTC	-	-	TRBV5-1	TRBJ2-5
CASSLGDRDLHGYTF	TGTGCCAGCAGCTTAGGGGACAGGGACCTTCATGGCTACACCTTC	TRBD1	-	TRBV7-2	TRBJ1-2
CASRGVSGANVLTF	TGTGCCAGCAGGGGCGTATCTGGGGCCAACGTCCTGACTTTC	-	-	TRBV27	TRBJ2-6
CAWKVSGTSSYNEQFF	TGTGCCTGGAAAGTAAGCGGGACTTCCTCCTACAATGAGCAGTTCTTC	TRBD2	-	TRBV30	TRBJ2-1
CASSPKADSYTEAFF	TGTGCCAGCTCACCAAAAGCGGATAGCTACACTGAAGCTTTCTTT	-	-	TRBV18	TRBJ1-1
CASSYSNRDIGYTF	TGTGCCAGCAGTTACTCTAACAGGGACATTGGCTACACCTTC	-	-	TRBV6-5	TRBJ1-2
CASSDRGLGGSGNTIYF	TGTGCCAGCAGCGATCGCGGTTTAGGGGGCTCTGGAAACACCATATATTTT	-	-	TRBV9	TRBJ1-3
CASSLDSGSSSYGYTF	TGTGCCAGCAGCTTAGATTCAGGCAGCAGCTCCTATGGCTACACCTTC	-	-	TRBV11-2	TRBJ1-2
CASGLYSAYEQYF	TGTGCTAGTGGTTTGTACTCCGCCTACGAGCAGTACTTC	-	-	TRBV12-5	TRBJ2-7
CASSLRVAQGSNEQFF	TGTGCCAGCAGCTTAAGGGTGGCGCAGGGCTCCAATGAGCAGTTCTTC	-	-	TRBV7-6	TRBJ2-1
CASSPGTAYGYTF	TGTGCCAGCTCACCGGGGACAGCCTATGGCTACACCTTC	TRBD1	few	TRBV18	TRBJ1-2
CASSQDESAGGSTDTQYF	TGCGCCAGCAGCCAAGATGAGAGCGCGGGGGGGAGCACAGATACGCAGTATTTT	TRBD2	few	TRBV4-1	TRBJ2-3
CASSESGQGVDTQYF	TGTGCCAGTAGTGAATCGGGACAGGGTGTGGATACGCAGTATTTT	TRBD1	once	TRBV19	TRBJ2-3
CASSPQGPGGKEKLFF	TGCGCCAGCAGCCCCCAGGGCCCAGGGGGAAAGGAAAAACTGTTTTTT	TRBD1	-	TRBV5-1	TRBJ1-4
CASSQGGRSQETQYF	TGTGCCAGCAGCCAAGGAGGACGGAGCCAAGAGACCCAGTACTTC	-	-	TRBV16	TRBJ2-5
CASSLDHGLAGNEQFF	TGTGCCAGCAGCTTAGATCATGGCCTAGCTGGCAATGAGCAGTTCTTC	-	-	TRBV11-2	TRBJ2-1
CASSPRDRVNHNEQFF	TGTGCCAGTAGTCCCCGGGACAGGGTTAATCATAATGAGCAGTTCTTC	TRBD1	-	TRBV19	TRBJ2-1
CSVDWDRGSWETQYF	TGCAGCGTTGATTGGGACAGGGGGTCGTGGGAGACCCAGTACTTC	TRBD1	-	TRBV29-1	TRBJ2-5
CSASGQRNNSPLHF	TGCAGTGCTAGTGGGCAGCGGAATAATTCACCCCTCCACTTT	-	-	TRBV20-1	TRBJ1-6
CASSLATSGSRYEQYF	TGTGCCAGCAGCTTAGCGACTAGCGGGAGTCGGTACGAGCAGTACTTC	TRBD2	-	TRBV7-8	TRBJ2-7
CASSERQIPSGSPLHF	TGTGCCAGCAGTGAACGACAGATCCCCTCGGGTTCACCCCTCCACTTT	-	-	TRBV2	TRBJ1-6
CASSQTGDNQPQHF	TGCGCCAGCAGCCAGACAGGAGACAATCAGCCCCAGCATTTT	-	-	TRBV4-1	TRBJ1-5
CASSPGLAAVDEQFF	TGTGCCAGCAGCCCGGGACTAGCGGCTGTAGATGAGCAGTTCTTC	TRBD2	-	TRBV11-3	TRBJ2-1
CASSLSGVPDTQYF	TGTGCCAGCAGCTTAAGCGGGGTCCCGGATACGCAGTATTTT	TRBD2	-	TRBV11-3	TRBJ2-3
CATSGSAPTFNQFF	TGTGCCACCAGTGGTAGCGCCCCTACATTTAATCAGTTCTTC	-	-	TRBV24-1	TRBJ2-1
CASSFSGTGAGEQYF	TGTGCCAGCAGCTTCTCCGGGACAGGGGCTGGCGAGCAGTACTTC	TRBD1	few	TRBV13	TRBJ2-7
CASSPPVSGSYEQYF	TGTGCCAGCTCACCACCAGTGTCCGGCTCCTACGAGCAGTACTTC	-	-	TRBV18	TRBJ2-7
CASSRDRGNQPQHF	TGTGCCAGCAGCCGAGACAGGGGCAATCAGCCCCAGCATTTT	TRBD1	once	TRBV7-8	TRBJ1-5
CSALQGDTEAFF	TGCAGCGCCCTACAGGGAGACACTGAAGCTTTCTTT	-	-	TRBV29-1	TRBJ1-1
CASSSIDRVKAFF	TGTGCCAGCAGTTCCATTGACAGGGTAAAAGCTTTCTTT	TRBD1	once	TRBV28	TRBJ1-1
CASSPNQETQYF	TGCGCCAGCAGCCCCAACCAAGAGACCCAGTACTTC	-	-	TRBV5-1	TRBJ2-5
CASRPLRGENRNTIYF	TGTGCCAGCCGTCCCCTCCGGGGGGAAAACCGAAACACCATATATTTT	-	-	TRBV27	TRBJ1-3
CAWSSDSINEKLFF	TGTGCCTGGAGCAGCGACAGTATAAACGAAAAACTGTTTTTT	-	-	TRBV30	TRBJ1-4
CASTDTDTIYF	TGTGCCAGCACGGATACGGACACCATATATTTT	-	-	TRBV7-9	TRBJ1-3
CASSPKSGGEYEQYF	TGTGCCAGCAGCCCGAAGTCAGGGGGCGAATACGAGCAGTACTTC	TRBD1	few	TRBV7-3	TRBJ2-7
CASSTQGAMYNEQFF	TGTGCCAGCAGCACGCAGGGGGCGATGTACAATGAGCAGTTCTTC	TRBD1	-	TRBV28	TRBJ2-1
CASSLALLTGIKSTDTQYF	TGCGCCAGCAGCTTGGCTTTGTTAACAGGGATTAAGAGCACAGATACGCAGTATTTT	-	-	TRBV5-1	TRBJ2-3
CASSNSGQGLNTEAFF	TGTGCCAGTAGTAACTCGGGACAGGGGCTGAACACTGAAGCTTTCTTT	TRBD1	-	TRBV19	TRBJ1-1
CASSLGRSSYEQYF	TGTGCCAGCAGCTTAGGGCGGAGCTCCTACGAGCAGTACTTC	-	-	TRBV7-6	TRBJ2-7
CSASRQSGNTIYF	TGCAGTGCTAGTAGACAGTCTGGAAACACCATATATTTT	-	-	TRBV20-1	TRBJ1-3
CASSLSAGRPNYEQYF	TGTGCCAGCAGCTTGTCAGCAGGGAGGCCCAACTACGAGCAGTACTTC	-	-	TRBV5-8	TRBJ2-7
CASSHGLFNEQFF	TGTGCCAGCAGCCACGGACTTTTCAATGAGCAGTTCTTC	-	-	TRBV7-3	TRBJ2-1
CASNPTSGRRGQETQYF	TGTGCCAGCAACCCGACTAGCGGGAGGAGGGGACAAGAGACCCAGTACTTC	TRBD2	-	TRBV28	TRBJ2-5
CASSGTTGSGTQYF	TGTGCCAGCAGCGGGACGACAGGGTCGGGAACCCAGTACTTC	TRBD1	-	TRBV5-6	TRBJ2-5
CAWSDRSDQPQHF	TGTGCCTGGAGTGACAGGTCGGATCAGCCCCAGCATTTT	-	few	TRBV30	TRBJ1-5
CASSPFSGGNTGELFF	TGTGCCAGTAGTCCCTTCAGCGGGGGAAACACCGGGGAGCTGTTTTTT	TRBD2	-	TRBV19	TRBJ2-2
CASSAPGGPSTDTQYF	TGTGCCAGCAGCGCACCGGGGGGGCCGAGCACAGATACGCAGTATTTT	TRBD2	-	TRBV14	TRBJ2-3